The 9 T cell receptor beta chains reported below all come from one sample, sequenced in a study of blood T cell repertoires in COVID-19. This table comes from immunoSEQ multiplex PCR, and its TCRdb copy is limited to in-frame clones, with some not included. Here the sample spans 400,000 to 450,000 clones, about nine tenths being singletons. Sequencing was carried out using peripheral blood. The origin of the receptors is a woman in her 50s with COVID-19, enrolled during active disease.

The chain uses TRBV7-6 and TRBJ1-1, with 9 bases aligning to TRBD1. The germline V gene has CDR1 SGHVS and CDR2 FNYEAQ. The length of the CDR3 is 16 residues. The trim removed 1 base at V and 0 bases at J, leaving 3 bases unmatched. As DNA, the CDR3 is TGTGCCAGCAGCTTAGGGGACAGGGCGATGAACACTGAAGCTTTCTTT. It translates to CASSLGDRAMNTEAFF.

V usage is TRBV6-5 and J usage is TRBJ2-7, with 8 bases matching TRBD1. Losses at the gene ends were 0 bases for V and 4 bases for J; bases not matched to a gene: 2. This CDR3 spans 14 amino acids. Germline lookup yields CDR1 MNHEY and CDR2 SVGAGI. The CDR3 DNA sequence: TGTGCCAGCAGTTACTCGGGGACAGGATACGAGCAGTACTTC. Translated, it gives CASSYSGTGYEQYF.

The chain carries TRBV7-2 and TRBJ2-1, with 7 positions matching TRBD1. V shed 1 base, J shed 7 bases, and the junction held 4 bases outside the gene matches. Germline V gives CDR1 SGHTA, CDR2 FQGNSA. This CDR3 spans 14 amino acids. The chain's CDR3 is CASSLGGGPNEQFF. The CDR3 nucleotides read TGTGCCAGCAGCTTAGGAGGGGGCCCTAATGAGCAGTTCTTC.

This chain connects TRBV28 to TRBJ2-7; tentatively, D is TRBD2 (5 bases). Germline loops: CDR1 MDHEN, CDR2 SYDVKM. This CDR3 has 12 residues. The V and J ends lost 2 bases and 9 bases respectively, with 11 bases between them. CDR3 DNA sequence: TGTGCCAGCAGTTTACGGACTGTCGGGCAGTACTTC. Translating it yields CASSLRTVGQYF.

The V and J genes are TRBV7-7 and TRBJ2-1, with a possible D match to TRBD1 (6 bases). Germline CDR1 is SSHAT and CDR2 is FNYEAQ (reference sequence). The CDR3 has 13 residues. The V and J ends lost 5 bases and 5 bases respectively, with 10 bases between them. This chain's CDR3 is CASSRGQNNEQFF. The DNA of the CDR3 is TGTGCCAGCAGCCGCGGACAGAACAATGAGCAGTTCTTC.

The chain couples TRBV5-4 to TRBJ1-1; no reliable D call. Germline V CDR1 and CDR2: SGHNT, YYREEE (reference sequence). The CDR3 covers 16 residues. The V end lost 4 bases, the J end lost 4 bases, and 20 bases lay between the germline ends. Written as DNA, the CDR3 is TGTGCCAGCAGCCCAGAGGGCAGACTCTGTGGCACTGAAGCTTTCTTT. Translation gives CASSPEGRLCGTEAFF.

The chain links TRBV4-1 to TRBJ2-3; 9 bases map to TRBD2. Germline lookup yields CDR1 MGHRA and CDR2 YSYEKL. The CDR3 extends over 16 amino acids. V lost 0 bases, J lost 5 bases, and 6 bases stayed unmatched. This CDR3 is CASSQDKRGARDTQYF. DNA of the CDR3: TGCGCCAGCAGCCAAGATAAGCGGGGGGCGAGAGATACGCAGTATTTT.

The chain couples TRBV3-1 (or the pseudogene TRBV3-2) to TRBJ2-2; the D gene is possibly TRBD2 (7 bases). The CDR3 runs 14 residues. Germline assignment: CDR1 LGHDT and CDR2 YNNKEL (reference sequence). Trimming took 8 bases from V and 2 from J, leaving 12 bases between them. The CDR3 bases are TGTGCCAGCCGCGGGGGCCACAACACCGGGGAGCTGTTTTTT. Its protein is CASRGGHNTGELFF.

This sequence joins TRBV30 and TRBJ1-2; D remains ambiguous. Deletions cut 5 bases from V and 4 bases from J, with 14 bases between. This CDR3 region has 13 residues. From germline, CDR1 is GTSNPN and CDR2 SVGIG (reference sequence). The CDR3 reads CAWVHLSGYGYTF. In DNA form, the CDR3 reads TGTGCCTGGGTACACCTCTCAGGCTATGGCTACACCTTC.